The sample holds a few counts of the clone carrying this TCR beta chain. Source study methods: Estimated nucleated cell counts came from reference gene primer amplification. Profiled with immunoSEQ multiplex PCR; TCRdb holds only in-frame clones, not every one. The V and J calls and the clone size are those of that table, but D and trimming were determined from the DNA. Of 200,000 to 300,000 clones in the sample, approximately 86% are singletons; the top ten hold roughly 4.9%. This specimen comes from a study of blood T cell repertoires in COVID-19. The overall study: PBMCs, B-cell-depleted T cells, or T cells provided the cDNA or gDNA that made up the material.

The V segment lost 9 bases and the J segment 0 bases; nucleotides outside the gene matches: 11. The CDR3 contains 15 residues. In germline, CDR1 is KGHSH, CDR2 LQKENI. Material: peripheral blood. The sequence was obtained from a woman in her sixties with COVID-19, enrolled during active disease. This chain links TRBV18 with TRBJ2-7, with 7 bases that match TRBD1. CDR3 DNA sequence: TGTGCCAGTTCTCGTGAACAGGGGAACTCCTACGAGCAGTACTTC. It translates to CASSREQGNSYEQYF.